This entry concerns a single T cell receptor (beta chain). Germline CDR1 and CDR2: SGHRS and YFSETQ. The CDR3 loop spans 15 amino acids. V lost 0 bases, J lost 1 base, and 7 bases lay in between. The data belong to a study of blood T cell repertoires in COVID-19. Background on the study: Sites across the United States, Italy and Spain contributed samples from acute and convalescent COVID-19. T cells, B-cell-depleted T cells, or PBMCs provided the cDNA or gDNA that served as material.

A Seattle source enrolled patients during active infection and followed them longitudinally. Per the authors' pipeline: The assay estimated nucleated cells by amplifying reference gene primers. The table came from immunoSEQ multiplex PCR; TCRdb's copy has only in-frame clones and leaves some out. Clone size and the V and J calls come from that table; the DNA yielded D and trimming. The table includes roughly 180,000 clones, about 85% detected once. This receptor was obtained from a woman aged 50 to 65 with COVID-19, enrolled during active disease. The source material was peripheral blood. The genes are TRBV5-1 and TRBJ2-2; D gene ambiguous. DNA of the CDR3: TGCGCCAGCAGCTTGGATCAGGTGAACACCGGGGAGCTGTTTTTT. It specifies CASSLDQVNTGELFF.